This T cell receptor beta chain appears in the sequencing data of a study of T cell responses to AZD1222 COVID-19 vaccine. Repertoires were generated with immunoSEQ multiplex PCR, while TCRdb's copy carries only in-frame clones and drops some. The table has about 130,000 clones, roughly 90% seen once. Trimming took 3 bases from V and 2 from J; bases not matched to a gene: 4. Germline CDR1 is LGHNA and CDR2 is YNFKEQ. The CDR3 covers 15 residues. This material consisted of peripheral blood, taken on day 0 of AZD1222 vaccination. The V and J genes are TRBV4-2 and TRBJ1-3, with 7 bases that match TRBD1. This sequence originates from an adult in good health. This CDR3 reads CASSQATGTGNTIYF. CDR3 DNA sequence: TGTGCCAGCAGCCAGGCGACAGGGACTGGAAACACCATATATTTT.